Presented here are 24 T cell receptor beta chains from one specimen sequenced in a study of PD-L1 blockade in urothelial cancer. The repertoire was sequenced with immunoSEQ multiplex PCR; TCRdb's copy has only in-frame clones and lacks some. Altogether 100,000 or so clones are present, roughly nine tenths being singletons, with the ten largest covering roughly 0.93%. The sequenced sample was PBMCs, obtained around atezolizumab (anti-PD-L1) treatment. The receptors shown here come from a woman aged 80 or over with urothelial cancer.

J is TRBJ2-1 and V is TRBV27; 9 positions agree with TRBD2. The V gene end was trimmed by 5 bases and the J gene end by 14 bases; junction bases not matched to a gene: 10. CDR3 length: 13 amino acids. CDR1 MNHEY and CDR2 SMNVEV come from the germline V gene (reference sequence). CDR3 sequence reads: CASSRLADPLEFF. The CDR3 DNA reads TGTGCCAGCAGTCGACTAGCGGATCCCTTAGAGTTCTTC.

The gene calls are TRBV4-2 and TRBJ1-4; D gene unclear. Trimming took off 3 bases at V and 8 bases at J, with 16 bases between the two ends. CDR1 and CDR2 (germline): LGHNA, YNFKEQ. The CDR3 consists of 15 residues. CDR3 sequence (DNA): TGTGCCAGCAGCCAGGGTACAATGGGGAGGGAAAAACTGTTTTTT. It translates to CASSQGTMGREKLFF.

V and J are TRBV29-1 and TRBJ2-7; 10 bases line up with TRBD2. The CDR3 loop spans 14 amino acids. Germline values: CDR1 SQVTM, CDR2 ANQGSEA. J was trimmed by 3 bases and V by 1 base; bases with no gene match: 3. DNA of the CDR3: TGCAGCGTTGAAGTTATAGCGGGAGGCTACGAGCAGTACTTC. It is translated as CSVEVIAGGYEQYF.

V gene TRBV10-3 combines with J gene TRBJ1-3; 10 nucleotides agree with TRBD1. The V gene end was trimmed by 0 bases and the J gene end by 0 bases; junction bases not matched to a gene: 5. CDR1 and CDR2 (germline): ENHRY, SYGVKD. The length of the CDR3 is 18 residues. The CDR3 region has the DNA TGTGCCATCAGTGAGTCCCCGGGACAGGGGATCTCTGGAAACACCATATATTTT. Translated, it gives CAISESPGQGISGNTIYF.

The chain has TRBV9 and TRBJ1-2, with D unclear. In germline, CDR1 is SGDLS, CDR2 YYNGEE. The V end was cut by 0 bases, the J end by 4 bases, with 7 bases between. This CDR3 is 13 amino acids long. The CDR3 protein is CASSVAVTYGYTF. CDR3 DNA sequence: TGTGCCAGCAGCGTAGCAGTTACCTATGGCTACACCTTC.

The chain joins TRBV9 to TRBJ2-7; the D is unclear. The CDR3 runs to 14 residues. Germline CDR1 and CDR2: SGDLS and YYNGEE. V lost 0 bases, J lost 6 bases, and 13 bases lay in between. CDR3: CASSVENSLAEQYF. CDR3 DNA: TGTGCCAGCAGCGTAGAAAACTCCCTTGCCGAGCAGTACTTC.

CDR3 sequence reads: CASRLKETQYF. The CDR3 region has the DNA TGTGCCAGCCGACTTAAAGAGACCCAGTACTTC. The chain employs TRBV25-1 and TRBJ2-5; D is unclear. The length of the CDR3 is 11 residues. The V and J ends lost 8 bases and 3 bases respectively, with 7 bases between them. The germline V gene encodes CDR1 MGHDK and CDR2 SYGVNS. The full variable domain, in which reference TRBV25-1 and TRBJ2-5 provide the parts outside the CDR3, is EADIYQTPRYLVIGTGKKITLECSQTMGHDKMYWYQQDPGMELHLIHYSYGVNSTEKGDLSSESTVSRIRTEHFPLTLESARPSHTSQYLCASRLKETQYFGPGTRLLVL.

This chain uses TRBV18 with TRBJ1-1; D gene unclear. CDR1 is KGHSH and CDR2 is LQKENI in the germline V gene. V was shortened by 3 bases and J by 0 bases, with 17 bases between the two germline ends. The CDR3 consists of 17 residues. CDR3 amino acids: CASSPWSGNLVNTEAFF. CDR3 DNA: TGTGCCAGCTCACCCTGGTCGGGAAACTTAGTGAACACTGAAGCTTTCTTT.

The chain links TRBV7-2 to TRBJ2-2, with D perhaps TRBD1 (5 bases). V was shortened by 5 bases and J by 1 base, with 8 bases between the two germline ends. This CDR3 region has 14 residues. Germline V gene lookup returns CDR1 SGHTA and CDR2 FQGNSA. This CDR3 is CASSRTGNTGELFF. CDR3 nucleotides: TGTGCCAGCAGCCGTACAGGGAACACCGGGGAGCTGTTTTTT.

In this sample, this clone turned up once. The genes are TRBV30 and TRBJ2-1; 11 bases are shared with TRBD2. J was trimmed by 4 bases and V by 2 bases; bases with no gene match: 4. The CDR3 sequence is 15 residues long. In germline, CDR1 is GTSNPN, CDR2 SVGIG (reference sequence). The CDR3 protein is CAWSPGTSGYNEQFF. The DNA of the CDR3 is TGTGCCTGGAGTCCCGGGACTAGCGGTTACAATGAGCAGTTCTTC.

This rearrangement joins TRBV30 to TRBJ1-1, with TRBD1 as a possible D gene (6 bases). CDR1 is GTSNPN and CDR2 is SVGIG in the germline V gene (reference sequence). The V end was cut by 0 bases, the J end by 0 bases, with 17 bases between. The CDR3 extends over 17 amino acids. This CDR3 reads CAWSVRGGRGMNTEAFF. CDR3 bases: TGTGCCTGGAGTGTAAGGGGGGGCCGGGGGATGAACACTGAAGCTTTCTTT.

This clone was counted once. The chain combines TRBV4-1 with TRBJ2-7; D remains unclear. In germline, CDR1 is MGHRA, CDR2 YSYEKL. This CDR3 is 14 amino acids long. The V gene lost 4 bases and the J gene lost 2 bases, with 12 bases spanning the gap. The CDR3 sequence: CASSREGSPYEQYF. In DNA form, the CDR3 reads TGCGCCAGCAGCCGTGAAGGTAGCCCCTACGAGCAGTACTTC.

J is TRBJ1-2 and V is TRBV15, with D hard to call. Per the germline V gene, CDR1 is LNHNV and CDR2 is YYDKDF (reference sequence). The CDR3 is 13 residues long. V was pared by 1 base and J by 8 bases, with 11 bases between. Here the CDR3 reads CATSRARNEGYTF. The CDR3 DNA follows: TGTGCCACCAGCAGAGCGAGAAACGAGGGCTACACCTTC. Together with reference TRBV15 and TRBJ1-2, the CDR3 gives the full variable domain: DAMVIQNPRYQVTQFGKPVTLSCSQTLNHNVMYWYQQKSSQAPKLLFHYYDKDFNNEADTPDNFQSRRPNTSFCFLDIRSPGLGDTAMYLCATSRARNEGYTFGSGTRLTVV.

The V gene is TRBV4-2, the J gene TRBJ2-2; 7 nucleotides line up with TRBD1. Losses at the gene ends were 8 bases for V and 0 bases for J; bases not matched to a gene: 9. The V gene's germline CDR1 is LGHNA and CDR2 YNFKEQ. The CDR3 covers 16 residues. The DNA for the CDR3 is TGTGCCAGCCGCCCACAGGGGTCGCCGAACACCGGGGAGCTGTTTTTT. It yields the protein CASRPQGSPNTGELFF.

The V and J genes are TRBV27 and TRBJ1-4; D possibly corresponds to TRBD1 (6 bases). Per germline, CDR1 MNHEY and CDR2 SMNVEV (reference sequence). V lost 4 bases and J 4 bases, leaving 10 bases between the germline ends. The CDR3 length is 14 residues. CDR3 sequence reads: CASSSYRVNEKLFF. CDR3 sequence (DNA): TGTGCCAGCAGTTCGTACAGGGTTAATGAAAAACTGTTTTTT.

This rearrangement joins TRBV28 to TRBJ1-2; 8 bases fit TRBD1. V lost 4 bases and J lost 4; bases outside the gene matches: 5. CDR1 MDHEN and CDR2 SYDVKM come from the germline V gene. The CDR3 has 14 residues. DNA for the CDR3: TGTGCCAGCAGTTCCTGGGACAGGACCTATGGCTACACCTTC. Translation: CASSSWDRTYGYTF.

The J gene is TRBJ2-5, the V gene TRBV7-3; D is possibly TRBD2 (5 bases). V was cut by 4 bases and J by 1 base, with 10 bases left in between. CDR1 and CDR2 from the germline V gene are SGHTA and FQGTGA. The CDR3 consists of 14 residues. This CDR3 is CASSSLAIQETQYF. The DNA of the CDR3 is TGTGCCAGCAGCTCCTTAGCGATCCAAGAGACCCAGTACTTC.

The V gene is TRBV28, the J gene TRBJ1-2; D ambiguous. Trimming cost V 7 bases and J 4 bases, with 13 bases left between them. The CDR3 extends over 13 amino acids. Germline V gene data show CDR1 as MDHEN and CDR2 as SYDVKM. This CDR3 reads CASTDQDFYGYTF. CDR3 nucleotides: TGTGCCAGCACTGACCAGGATTTCTATGGCTACACCTTC.

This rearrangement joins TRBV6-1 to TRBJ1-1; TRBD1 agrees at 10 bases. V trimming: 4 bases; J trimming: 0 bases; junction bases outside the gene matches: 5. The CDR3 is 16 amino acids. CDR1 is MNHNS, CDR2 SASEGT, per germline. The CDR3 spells CASSARDRGMNTEAFF. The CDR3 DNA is TGTGCCAGCAGTGCCCGGGACAGGGGAATGAACACTGAAGCTTTCTTT.

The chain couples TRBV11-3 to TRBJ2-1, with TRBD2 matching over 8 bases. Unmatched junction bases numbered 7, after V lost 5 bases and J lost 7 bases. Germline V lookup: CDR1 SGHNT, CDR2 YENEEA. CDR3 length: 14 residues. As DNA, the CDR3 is TGTGCCAGCAGCCCCGGGAGGGCCAGTAATGAGCAGTTCTTC. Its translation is CASSPGRASNEQFF.

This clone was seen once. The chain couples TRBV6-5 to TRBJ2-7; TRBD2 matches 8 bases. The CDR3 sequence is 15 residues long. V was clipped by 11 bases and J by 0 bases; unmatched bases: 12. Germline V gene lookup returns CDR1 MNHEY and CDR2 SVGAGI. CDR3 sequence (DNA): TGTGCCGCGGGGGGCCTTTCCTCGAGCTCCTACGAGCAGTACTTC. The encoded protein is CAAGGLSSSSYEQYF.

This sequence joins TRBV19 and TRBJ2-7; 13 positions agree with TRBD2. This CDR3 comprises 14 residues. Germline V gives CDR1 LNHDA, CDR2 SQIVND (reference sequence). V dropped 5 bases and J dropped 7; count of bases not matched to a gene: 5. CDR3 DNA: TGTGCCAGTAGTCGACTAGCGGGAGGCGGGGAGCAGTACTTC. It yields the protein CASSRLAGGGEQYF. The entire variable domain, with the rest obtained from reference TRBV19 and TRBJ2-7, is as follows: DGGITQSPKYLFRKEGQNVTLSCEQNLNHDAMYWYRQDPGQGLRLIYYSQIVNDFQKGDIAEGYSVSREKKESFPLTVTSAQKNPTAFYLCASSRLAGGGEQYFGPGTRLTVT.

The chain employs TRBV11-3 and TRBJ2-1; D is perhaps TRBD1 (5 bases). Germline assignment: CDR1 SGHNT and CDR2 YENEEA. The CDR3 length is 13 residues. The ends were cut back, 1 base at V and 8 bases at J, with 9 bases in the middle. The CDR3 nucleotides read TGTGCCAGCAGCTTAGGGTCCAGGGATGAGCAGTTCTTC. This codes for CASSLGSRDEQFF.

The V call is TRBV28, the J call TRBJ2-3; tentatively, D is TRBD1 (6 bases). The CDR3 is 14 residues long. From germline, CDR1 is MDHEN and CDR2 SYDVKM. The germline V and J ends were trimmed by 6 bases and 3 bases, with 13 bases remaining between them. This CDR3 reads CASSGQRSTDTQYF. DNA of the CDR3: TGTGCCAGCAGCGGACAGCGGTCGACAGATACGCAGTATTTT.